The present TCR beta chain was sequenced within a study of post-analysis software for immune sequencing data. Study conclusions and caveats: By F measure, samples from a shared preparation batch strongly co-clustered. Normalized Chao1 diversity was significantly reduced in patients versus controls. The five TRBV segments detected at higher frequency in patients than in controls included TRBV5-6, TRBV5-1 and TRBV20-1.

The CDR3 is 14 residues long. V lost 0 bases to trimming and J lost 3 bases, with 10 bases between them. The germline gives CDR1 SGDLS, CDR2 YYNGEE. The TCR beta cDNA libraries carried unique molecular identifiers. Each CDR3 protein is one row after TCRdb ran MiXCR on the PCR reads. Here the sample spans 800,000 to 950,000 distinct CDR3 sequences, about 57% being singletons. As regards this clonotype: Its antigen is currently unknown.

This chain connects TRBV9 to TRBJ2-7; no definite D call. This receptor was identified in a girl aged 10 to 17 with multiple sclerosis. Material: blood. CDR3 residues: CASSVDPANYEQYF. Written as DNA, the CDR3 is TGTGCCAGCAGCGTAGACCCAGCGAACTACGAGCAGTACTTC.